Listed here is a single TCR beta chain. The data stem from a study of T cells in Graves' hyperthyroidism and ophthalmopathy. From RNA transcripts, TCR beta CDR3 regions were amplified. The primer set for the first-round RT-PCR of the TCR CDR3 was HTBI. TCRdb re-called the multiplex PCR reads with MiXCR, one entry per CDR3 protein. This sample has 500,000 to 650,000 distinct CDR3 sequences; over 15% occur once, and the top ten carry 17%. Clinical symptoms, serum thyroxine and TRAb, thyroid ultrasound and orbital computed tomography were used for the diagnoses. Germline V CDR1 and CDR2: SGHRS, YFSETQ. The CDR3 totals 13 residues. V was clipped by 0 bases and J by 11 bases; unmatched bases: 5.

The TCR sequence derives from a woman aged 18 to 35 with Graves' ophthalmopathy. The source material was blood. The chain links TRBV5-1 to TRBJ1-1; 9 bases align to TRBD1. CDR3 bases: TGCGCCAGCAGCTTGGCGGGACAGGGTGCGGCTTTCTTT. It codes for CASSLAGQGAAFF.